This TCR beta chain was obtained from a study of CD8 T cells in Susac syndrome. On the study more broadly: There were Susac syndrome patients who were therapy-naive at blood draw, others on corticosteroids, and others on intravenous immunoglobulin alone.

This clonotype was observed once. V lost 7 bases and J lost 5; bases outside the gene matches: 11. The germline CDR1 and CDR2 sequences are ENHRY and SYGVKD. The CDR3 is made up of 14 amino acids. Sequencing of TCR beta, carried out with a high-throughput approach, was applied to CD8+ and CD4+ T cells from the blood. Patients having Susac syndrome satisfied recently defined diagnostic criteria for definite or probable disease. Random-hexamer reverse transcription was applied to 0.5 to 1 ug RNA. One entry per CDR3 protein, called by TCRdb with MiXCR from the immunoSEQ multiplex PCR reads. The sample includes about 190,000 distinct CDR3 sequences, 90% to 96% seen only once; the top ten take 0.098%.

What was sequenced was CD4+ T cells from PBMCs. The origin of this receptor is a human donor with Susac syndrome. This rearrangement joins TRBV10-3 to TRBJ2-7, with 7 bases fitting TRBD1. Written as DNA, the CDR3 is TGTGCCATCACCCAAACAGGGGCGGTCGACGAGCAGTACTTC. Translating it yields CAITQTGAVDEQYF.